This T cell receptor (beta chain) is from a study of blood T cells in healthy people across ages. This clonotype showed up many times. The length of the CDR3 is 17 residues. Per the germline V gene, CDR1 is SGHRS and CDR2 is YFSETQ. V lost 4 bases and J lost 4; bases outside the gene matches: 8. Sample-barcoded 5' priming and a J-beta primer mix drove a second PCR of about 6 to 12 cycles. TCRdb recomputed calls from the 5' RACE reads with MiXCR, one row per CDR3 protein. The sample contains 710,000 or so distinct CDR3 sequences, roughly 32% of which appear only once. This TCR was recovered from a woman of 80 years or more in good health. The sequencing sample was made of blood. This sequence joins TRBV5-1 and TRBJ2-6; 10 nucleotides agree with TRBD1. For the CDR3, the DNA is TGCGCCAGCAGCCGTCCCGGGACAGGGGTCGGGGCCAACGTCCTGACTTTC. Residues: CASSRPGTGVGANVLTF.